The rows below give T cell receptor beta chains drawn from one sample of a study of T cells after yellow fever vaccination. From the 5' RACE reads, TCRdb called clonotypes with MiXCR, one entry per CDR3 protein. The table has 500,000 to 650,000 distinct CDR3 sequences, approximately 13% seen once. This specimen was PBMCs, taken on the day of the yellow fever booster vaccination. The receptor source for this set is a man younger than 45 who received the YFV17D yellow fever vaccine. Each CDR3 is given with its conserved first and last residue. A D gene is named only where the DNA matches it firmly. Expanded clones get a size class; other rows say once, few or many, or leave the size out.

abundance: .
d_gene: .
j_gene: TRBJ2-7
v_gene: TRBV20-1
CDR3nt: TGCAGTGCCGATTCTAGCAGTTCCTACGAGCAGTACTTC
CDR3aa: CSADSSSSYEQYF

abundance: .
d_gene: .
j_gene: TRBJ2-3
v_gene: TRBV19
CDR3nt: TGTGCCAGTAGTATAGATGAAGGTTTCACAGATACGCAGTATTTT
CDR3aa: CASSIDEGFTDTQYF

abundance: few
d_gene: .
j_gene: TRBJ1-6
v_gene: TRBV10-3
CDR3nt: TGTGCCATCAGTGAGCAAGGGTATAATTCACCCCTCCACTTT
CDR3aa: CAISEQGYNSPLHF

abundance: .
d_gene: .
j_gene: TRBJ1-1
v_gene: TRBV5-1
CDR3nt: TGCGCCAGCAGCTACAGTCCTGACTGGGGAGCTTTCTTT
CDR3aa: CASSYSPDWGAFF

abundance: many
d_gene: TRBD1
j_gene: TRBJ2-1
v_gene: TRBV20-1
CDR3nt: TGCAGTGCTTTCCGCCCAGGGGGCGATGAGCAGTTCTTC
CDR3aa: CSAFRPGGDEQFF

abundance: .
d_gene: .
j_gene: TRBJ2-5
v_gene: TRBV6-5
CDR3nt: TGTGCCAGCAGTTACACCTACCCGGCAGGGGTCGGTACCCAGTACTTC
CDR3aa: CASSYTYPAGVGTQYF

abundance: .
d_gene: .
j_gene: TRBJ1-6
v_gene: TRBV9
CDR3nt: TGTGCCAGCAGCGTAAGGGACAACTCCTATAATTCACCCCTCCACTTT
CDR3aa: CASSVRDNSYNSPLHF

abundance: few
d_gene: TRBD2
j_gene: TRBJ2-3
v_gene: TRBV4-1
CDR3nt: TGCGCCAGCAGCCAAAGGGCTAGCGGGAGCTCAGATACGCAGTATTTT
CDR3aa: CASSQRASGSSDTQYF

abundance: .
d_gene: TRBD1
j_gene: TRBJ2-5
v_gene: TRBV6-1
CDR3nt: TGTGCCAGCAGACCAGGACAGGGGTATCGAGAGACCCAGTACTTC
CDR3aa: CASRPGQGYRETQYF

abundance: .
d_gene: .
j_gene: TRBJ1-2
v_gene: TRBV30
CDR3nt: TGTGCCTGGAGTGTACGGGGGGTAGGCTATGGCTACACCTTC
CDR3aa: CAWSVRGVGYGYTF

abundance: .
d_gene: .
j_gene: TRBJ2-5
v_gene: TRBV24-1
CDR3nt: TGTGCCACCAGTGACCTGACAGGAGGGGAAGAGACCCAGTACTTC
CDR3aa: CATSDLTGGEETQYF

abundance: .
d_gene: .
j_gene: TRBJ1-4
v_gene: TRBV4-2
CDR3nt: TGTGCCAGCAGCCGATTCGAGGGGGTTAGAGCAACTAATGAAAAACTGTTTTTT
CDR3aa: CASSRFEGVRATNEKLFF

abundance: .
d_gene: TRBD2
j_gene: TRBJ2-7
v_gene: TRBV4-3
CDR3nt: TGCGCCAGCAGCCAAGTCCTAGCGGGAGAGTACGAGCAGTACTTC
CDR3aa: CASSQVLAGEYEQYF

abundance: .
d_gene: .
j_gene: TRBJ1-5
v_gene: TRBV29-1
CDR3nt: TGCAGAGCGATTGGGGGAGAGGGCAATCAGCCCCAGCATTTT
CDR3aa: CRAIGGEGNQPQHF

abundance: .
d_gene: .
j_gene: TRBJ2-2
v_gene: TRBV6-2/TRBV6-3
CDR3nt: TGTGCCAGCAGATTACTAGCTGCCACCGGGGAGCTGTTTTTT
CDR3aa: CASRLLAATGELFF

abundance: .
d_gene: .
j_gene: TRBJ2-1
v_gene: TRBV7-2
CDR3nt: TGTGCCAGCAGCTTGTCTGCCGGCGGTTCCTACAATGAGCAGTTCTTC
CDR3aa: CASSLSAGGSYNEQFF

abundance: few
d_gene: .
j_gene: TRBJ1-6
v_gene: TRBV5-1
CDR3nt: TGCGCCAGCAGCGTAGGACGGGGGGAGAATTCACCCCTCCACTTT
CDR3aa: CASSVGRGENSPLHF

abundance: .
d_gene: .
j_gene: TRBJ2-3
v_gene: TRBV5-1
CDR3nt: TGCGCCAGCAGAGGTACGGGGAGCACAGATACGCAGTATTTT
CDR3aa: CASRGTGSTDTQYF

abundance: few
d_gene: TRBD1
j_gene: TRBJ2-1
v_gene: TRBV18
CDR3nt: TGTGCCAGCTCACCCCGGGACAGGGGGCACGAGCAGTTCTTC
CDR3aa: CASSPRDRGHEQFF

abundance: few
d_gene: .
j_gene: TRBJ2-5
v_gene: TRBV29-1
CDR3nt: TGCAGCGTTGATAAAGGACGGGAGACCCAGTACTTC
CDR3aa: CSVDKGRETQYF

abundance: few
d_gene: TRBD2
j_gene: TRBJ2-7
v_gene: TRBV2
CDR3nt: TGTGCCAGCAGTGACCTGGCGTTGTGGCGGGAGTCCTACGAGCAGTACTTC
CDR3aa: CASSDLALWRESYEQYF

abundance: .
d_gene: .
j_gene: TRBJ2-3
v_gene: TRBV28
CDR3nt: TGTGCCAGCAGTTCGGGGTCGGCGGCGGCCGGGGAGCAGTATTTT
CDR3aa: CASSSGSAAAGEQYF

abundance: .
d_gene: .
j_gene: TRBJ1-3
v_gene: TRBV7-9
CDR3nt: TGTGCCAGCAGCTTAGTTCCACAGACTGGAAACACCATATATTTT
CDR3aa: CASSLVPQTGNTIYF

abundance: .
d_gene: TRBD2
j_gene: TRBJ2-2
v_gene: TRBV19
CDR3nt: TGTGCCAGTAGTACACGACCTTCCGGACTAGCGTCCACCGGGGAGCTGTTTTTT
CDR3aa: CASSTRPSGLASTGELFF

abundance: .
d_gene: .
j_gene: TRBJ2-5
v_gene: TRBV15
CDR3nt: TGTGCCACCAGCCTCGTCAGACAAGAGACCCAGTACTTC
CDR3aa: CATSLVRQETQYF

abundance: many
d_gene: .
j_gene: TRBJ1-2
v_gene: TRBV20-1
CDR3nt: TGCAGTGCTAGCACCGAGCCGTATGGCTACACCTTC
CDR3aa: CSASTEPYGYTF

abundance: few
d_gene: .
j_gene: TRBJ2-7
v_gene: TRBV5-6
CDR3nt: TGTGCCAGCAGCTCCCGGGGCCCCTCCGGCAACGAGCAGTACTTC
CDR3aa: CASSSRGPSGNEQYF

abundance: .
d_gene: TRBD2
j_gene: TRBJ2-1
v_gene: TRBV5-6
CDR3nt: TGTGCCAGCAGCTTAAAAACTAGCGGGAAGTCCTACAATGAGCAGTTCTTC
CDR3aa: CASSLKTSGKSYNEQFF

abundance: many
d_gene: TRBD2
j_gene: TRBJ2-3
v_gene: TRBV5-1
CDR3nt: TGCGCCAGCAGCTTGGCCGGGACTAGCGACACAGATACGCAGTATTTT
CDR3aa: CASSLAGTSDTDTQYF

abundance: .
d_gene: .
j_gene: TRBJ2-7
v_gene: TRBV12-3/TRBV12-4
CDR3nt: TGTGCCAGCAGTGCTCCACTCCATTACGAGCAGTACTTC
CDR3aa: CASSAPLHYEQYF

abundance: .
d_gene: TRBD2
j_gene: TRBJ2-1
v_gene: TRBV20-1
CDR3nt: TGCAGTGCCGCGGGACTAGATCCTCGAGAGCAGTTCTTC
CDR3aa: CSAAGLDPREQFF

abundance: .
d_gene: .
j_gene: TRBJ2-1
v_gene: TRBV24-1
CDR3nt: TGTGCCACCAGTGATTTCAGGCTTAACAATGAGCAGTTCTTC
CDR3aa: CATSDFRLNNEQFF

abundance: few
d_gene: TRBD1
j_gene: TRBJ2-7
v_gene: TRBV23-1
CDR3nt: TGCGCCAGCCGCCGGGACAGGGGGCGCGAGCAGTACTTC
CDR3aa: CASRRDRGREQYF

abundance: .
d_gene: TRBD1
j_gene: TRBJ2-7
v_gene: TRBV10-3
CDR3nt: TGTGCCATCAGTGAGTCGACAGGGGGTCAAGGCGAGCAGTACTTC
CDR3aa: CAISESTGGQGEQYF

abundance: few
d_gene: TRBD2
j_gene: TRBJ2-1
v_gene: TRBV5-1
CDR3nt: TGCGCCAGCGCCACTAGCGGGAGCTACAATGAGCAGTTCTTC
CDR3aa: CASATSGSYNEQFF

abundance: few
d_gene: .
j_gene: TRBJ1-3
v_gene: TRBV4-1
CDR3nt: TGCGCCAGCAGCCAAGTCGGGAGCTCTGGAAACACCATATATTTT
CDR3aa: CASSQVGSSGNTIYF

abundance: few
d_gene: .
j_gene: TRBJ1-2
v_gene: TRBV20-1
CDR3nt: TGCAGTGCTAACACGGGACAATCCTTTCCTGGCTACACCTTC
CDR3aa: CSANTGQSFPGYTF

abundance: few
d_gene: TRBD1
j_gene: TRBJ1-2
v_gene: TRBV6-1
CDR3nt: TGTGCCACCCGACAGGGGGTTAACTATGGCTACACCTTC
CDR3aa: CATRQGVNYGYTF

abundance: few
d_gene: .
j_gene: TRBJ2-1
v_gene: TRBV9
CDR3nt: TGTGCCAGCAGCGGCGGGACAGAGCTTTACAATGAGCAGTTCTTC
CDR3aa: CASSGGTELYNEQFF

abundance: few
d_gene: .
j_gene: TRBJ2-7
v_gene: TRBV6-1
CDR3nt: TGTGCCAGCAAACTTTGGCAGTCGGAGCAGTACTTC
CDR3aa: CASKLWQSEQYF

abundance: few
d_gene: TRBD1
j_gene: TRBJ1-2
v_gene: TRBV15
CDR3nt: TGTGCCACCAGCCTCGAGGGGGCTACCCGGGGCTACACCTTC
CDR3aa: CATSLEGATRGYTF

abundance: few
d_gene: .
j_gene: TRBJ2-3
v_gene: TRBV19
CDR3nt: TGTGCCAGTAGTATTGGGGCAGGGGCCCTCCGAGATACGCAGTATTTT
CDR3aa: CASSIGAGALRDTQYF

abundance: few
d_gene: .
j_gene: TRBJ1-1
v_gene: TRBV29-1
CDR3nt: TGCAGCGCCCAGAATAGAGGGGACGGTCAAGCTTTCTTT
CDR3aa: CSAQNRGDGQAFF